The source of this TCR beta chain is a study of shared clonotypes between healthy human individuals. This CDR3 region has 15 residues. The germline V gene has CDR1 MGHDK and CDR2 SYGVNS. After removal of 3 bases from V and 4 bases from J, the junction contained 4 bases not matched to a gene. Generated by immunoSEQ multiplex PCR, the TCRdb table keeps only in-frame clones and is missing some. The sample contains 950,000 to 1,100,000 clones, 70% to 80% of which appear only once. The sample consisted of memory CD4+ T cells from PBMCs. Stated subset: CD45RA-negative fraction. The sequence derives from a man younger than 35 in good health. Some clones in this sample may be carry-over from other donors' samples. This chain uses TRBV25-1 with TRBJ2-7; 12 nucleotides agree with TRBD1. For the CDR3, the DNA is TGTGCCAGCAGTGAGGGGACAGGGGGCGGATACGAGCAGTACTTC. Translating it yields CASSEGTGGGYEQYF.